This TCR beta chain was captured by sequencing in a study of T cell responses to AZD1222 COVID-19 vaccine. Study findings and constraints: The donor group comprised mostly white British people and more females; the analysis possibly underestimated clonal diversity.

Measured with immunoSEQ multiplex PCR; TCRdb has only the in-frame clones, and not every one. The sample yields some 87,000 clones, 80% to 90% seen once. As concerns this clone: Antigen specificity is unknown.

Source: peripheral blood, taken on day 0 of AZD1222 vaccination. The sequence was collected from an adult in good health.

The CDR3 region is CASSQDWGLRLNTEAFF. The CDR3 DNA is TGCGCCAGCAGCCAAGATTGGGGGCTTCGGTTGAACACTGAAGCTTTCTTT. V gene TRBV4-1 combines with J gene TRBJ1-1, with a weak D call TRBD1 (6 bases). The CDR3 totals 17 residues. The V end was cut by 0 bases, the J end by 0 bases, with 14 bases between. Germline V gives CDR1 MGHRA, CDR2 YSYEKL.